This TCR beta chain is drawn from a study of blood T cell repertoires in COVID-19. Background on the study: PBMCs, B-cell-depleted T cells, or T cells were the source of the cDNA or gDNA that made up the material.

Individuals aged roughly 18 to 95 years were recruited from roughly 22 US areas. Assignment of participants to cohorts was predicated upon participant-reported clinical history. Original processing methods: Amplified reference gene primers provided the basis for estimating nucleated cell counts. Generated by immunoSEQ multiplex PCR, the TCRdb table keeps only in-frame clones and is missing some. That table furnishes V, J and clone size, whereas the DNA furnished D and trimming. Altogether 340,000 or so clones are present, 65% to 90% being singletons, with the ten largest covering 3.5% to 4.5%. Sequenced sample: PBMCs or T cells enriched from blood (not recorded which). This receptor was taken from a woman in her thirties or forties with acute COVID-19.

DNA for the CDR3: TGTGCCAGCAGCCAAGTTCGCAGAAACACCGGGGAGCTGTTTTTT. Protein sequence: CASSQVRRNTGELFF. This sequence joins TRBV14 and TRBJ2-2; D call uncertain. Germline V gene data show CDR1 as SGHDN and CDR2 as FVKESK. The CDR3 consists of 15 residues. The V and J ends lost 1 base and 2 bases respectively, with 8 bases between them.